This T cell receptor beta chain was recovered during a study of pediatric ulcerative colitis. Per germline, CDR1 SGHAT and CDR2 FQNNGV. The CDR3 has 13 residues. The V gene lost 5 bases and the J gene lost 6 bases, with 14 bases spanning the gap. Rectal tissue came from one to two pinch biopsies taken at colonoscopy. The assay was immunoSEQ multiplex PCR, and TCRdb's table has in-frame clones only and misses some. Of 15,000 to 20,000 clones in the sample, around 80% were seen once. V is TRBV11-2 and J is TRBJ2-7; D is perhaps TRBD2 (5 bases). The sequence came from a boy aged 10-17 years who was a control in a study of pediatric ulcerative colitis. The sequenced sample consisted of gut tissue. CDR3 nucleotides: TGTGCCAGCAGCCGCAGCCCGGGGTTCGAGCAGTACTTC. It translates to CASSRSPGFEQYF.